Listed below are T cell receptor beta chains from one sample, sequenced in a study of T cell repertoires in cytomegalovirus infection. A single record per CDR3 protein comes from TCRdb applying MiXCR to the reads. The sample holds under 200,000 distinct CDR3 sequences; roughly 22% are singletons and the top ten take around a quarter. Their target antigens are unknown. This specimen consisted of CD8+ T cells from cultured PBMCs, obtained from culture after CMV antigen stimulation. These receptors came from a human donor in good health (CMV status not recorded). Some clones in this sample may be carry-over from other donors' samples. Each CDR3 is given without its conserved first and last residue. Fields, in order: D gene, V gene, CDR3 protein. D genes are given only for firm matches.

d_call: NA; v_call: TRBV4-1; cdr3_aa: ASSQDQGANGYT
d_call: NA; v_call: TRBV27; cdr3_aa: ASSLGGLDGYT
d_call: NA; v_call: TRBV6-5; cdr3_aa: ASSPRTGRNTEAF
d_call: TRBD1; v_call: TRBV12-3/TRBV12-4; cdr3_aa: ASSSTGGLLYSNQPQH
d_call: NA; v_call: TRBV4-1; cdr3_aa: ASSQGGGTPTYEQY
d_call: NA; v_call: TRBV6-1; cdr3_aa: ASTHRRLREAEQF
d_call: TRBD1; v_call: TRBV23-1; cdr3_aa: ASSQSIGDSQGTGELF
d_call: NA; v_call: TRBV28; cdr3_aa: ASSLGRDQPQH
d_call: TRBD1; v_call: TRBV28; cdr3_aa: ASSPPGTGGNEQY
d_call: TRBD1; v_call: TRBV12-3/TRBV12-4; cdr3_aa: ASSLGTGGLEQY
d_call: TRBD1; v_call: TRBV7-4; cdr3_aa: ASSLRDSNQSQH
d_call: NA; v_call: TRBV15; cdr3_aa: ATRTAFSYEQY
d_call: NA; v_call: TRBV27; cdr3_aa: ASSFSTGFLTYEQY
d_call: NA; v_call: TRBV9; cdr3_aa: ARRQVRYNSPLH
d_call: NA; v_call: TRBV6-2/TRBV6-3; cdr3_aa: ASSWVGYNEQF
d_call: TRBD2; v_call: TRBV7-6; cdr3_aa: ASSLEASGGTAQF
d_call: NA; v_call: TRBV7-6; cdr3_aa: ASSPRTQGSEQY
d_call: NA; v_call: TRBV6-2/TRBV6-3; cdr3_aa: ASSETGGSYTGELF
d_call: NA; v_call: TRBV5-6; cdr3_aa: ASSLEGLPHYEQY
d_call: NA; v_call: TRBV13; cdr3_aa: ASSLFSRGYEQY
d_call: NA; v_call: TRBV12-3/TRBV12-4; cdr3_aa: ASSLRTGDETDTQY
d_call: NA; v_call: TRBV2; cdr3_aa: ASSEMVTASPLH
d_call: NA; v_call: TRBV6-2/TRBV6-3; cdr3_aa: ASSYPMDSHYEQY
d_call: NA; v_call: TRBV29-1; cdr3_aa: SVDWAGETEAF
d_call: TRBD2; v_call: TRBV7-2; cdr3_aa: ASSLEGLGYYEQF